The 21 T cell receptor beta chains in this list originate from one sample, sequenced in a study of OX40 agonist ivuxolimab in advanced cancers. The library came from the immunoSEQ multiplex PCR assay. Held by TCRdb, this immuneACCESS table contains in-frame sequences only and omits some clones. Under half of the omission traces to an unresolved V gene where checked; the cause of the rest is unknown. The sample table records tens of thousands of clones; 84% of these occur just once. Over 0.95% of the sample is in the top ten clones. The sequencing here drew on CD4+ or CD8+ T cells sorted from blood, taken in a trial of the OX40 agonist ivuxolimab. The receptors shown here come from an adult with an advanced solid tumor such as melanoma, head and neck, liver or kidney cancer.

The V gene is TRBV20-1, the J gene TRBJ1-1; perhaps TRBD1 as D (5 bases). With 5 bases removed from V and 8 bases from J, the gap between germline ends came to 12 bases. The CDR3 is 11 amino acids. Germline CDR1 is DFQATT and CDR2 is SNEGSKA (reference sequence). CDR3 in amino acids: CSAGDVSEAFF. CDR3 coding DNA: TGCAGTGCTGGGGACGTCTCCGAAGCTTTCTTT.

V usage is TRBV5-4 and J usage is TRBJ1-1, with D tentatively TRBD1 (5 bases). Between the trimmed V and J ends, which lost 3 bases and 4 bases, there was a span of 13 bases. The CDR3 runs 14 residues. Germline V CDR1 and CDR2: SGHNT, YYREEE (reference sequence). The CDR3 here is CASSWGGGGTEAFF. The DNA for the CDR3 is TGTGCCAGCAGCTGGGGGGGAGGTGGCACTGAAGCTTTCTTT.

V and J are TRBV7-9 and TRBJ2-2; 7 nucleotides line up with TRBD1. The germline gives CDR1 SEHNR, CDR2 FQNEAQ (reference sequence). V shed 3 bases, J shed 6 bases, and the junction held 7 bases outside the gene matches. The CDR3 totals 15 residues. Written as DNA, the CDR3 is TGTGCCAGCAGCTTGGGACAGCTGCGGGCCGGGGAGCTGTTTTTT. The encoded protein is CASSLGQLRAGELFF.

This clone came up once. The chain combines TRBV6-5 with TRBJ1-2, with TRBD1 as a possible D gene (6 bases). The CDR3 is 15 residues long. The V gene lost 5 bases and the J gene lost 0 bases, with 13 bases spanning the gap. Germline V gene lookup returns CDR1 MNHEY and CDR2 SVGAGI. In DNA form, the CDR3 reads TGTGCCAGCAGTCGCCCGGGACAAGCTAACTATGGCTACACCTTC. This encodes CASSRPGQANYGYTF.

The rearrangement uses TRBV18 and TRBJ1-1; TRBD1 matches 8 bases. Trimming at V came to 2 bases and at J to 3 bases, leaving 8 bases not matched to a gene. Germline values: CDR1 KGHSH, CDR2 LQKENI. This CDR3 comprises 16 residues. The CDR3 DNA reads as TGTGCCAGCTCACCAAGTATGGACAGGGTTGACACTGAAGCTTTCTTT. Its protein is CASSPSMDRVDTEAFF.

The CDR3 sequence: CAVRGQSTDTQYF. In DNA form, the CDR3 reads TGTGCCGTTCGCGGACAGAGCACAGATACGCAGTATTTT. The chain is built from TRBV2 and TRBJ2-3, with D possibly being TRBD1 (6 bases). Per the germline V gene, CDR1 is SNHLY and CDR2 is FYNNEI. V lost 11 bases, J lost 0 bases, and 12 bases lay in between. The CDR3 runs 13 residues.

The chain recombines TRBV6-1 with TRBJ1-3; D not resolved. CDR3 size: 12 residues. The V gene lost 5 bases and the J gene lost 4 bases, with 6 bases spanning the gap. Germline V gene lookup returns CDR1 MNHNS and CDR2 SASEGT. Here the CDR3 reads CASSNQGNTIYF. The CDR3 DNA follows: TGTGCCAGCAGTAACCAGGGAAACACCATATATTTT.

The chain joins TRBV2 to TRBJ2-2, with 7 bases identical to TRBD1. The junction had 6 bases not matched to a gene; V was cut back by 5 bases and J by 0 bases. Germline CDR1 reads SNHLY; CDR2 reads FYNNEI. The CDR3 totals 16 residues. CDR3 region: CASSQNRGPNTGELFF. CDR3 nucleotide sequence: TGTGCCAGCAGTCAAAACAGGGGACCGAACACCGGGGAGCTGTTTTTT.

The chain carries TRBV15 and TRBJ1-2; D uncertain. Germline V lookup: CDR1 LNHNV, CDR2 YYDKDF (reference sequence). The CDR3 totals 12 residues. The germline V and J ends were trimmed by 0 bases and 12 bases, with 11 bases remaining between them. CDR3 coding DNA: TGTGCCACCAGCAGAGAGTATTTCGCAAACACCTTC. Translating gives CATSREYFANTF.

The gene calls are TRBV12-2 and TRBJ2-1. TRBV12-2 is reported as a pseudogene. This CDR3 contains 16 residues. The CDR3 nucleotides read TGTGCAAGTCGCTTAGCGGGACCCCACCTTGGAAATGAGCAGTTCTTC. As protein: CASRLAGPHLGNEQFF.

The rearrangement joins TRBV7-9 to TRBJ2-5; D possibly corresponds to TRBD2 (5 bases). Germline CDR1 reads SEHNR; CDR2 reads FQNEAQ (reference sequence). This CDR3 contains 14 residues. Trimming shortened V by 7 bases and J by 5 bases, and 17 bases separated the two germline ends. The CDR3 DNA reads TGTGCCAGCACTCCAGGTTCGGACTCGGAGACCCAGTACTTC. It yields the protein CASTPGSDSETQYF.

CDR3 coding DNA: TGTGCCAGCAGCTTAGGGACAGGGGGCCACTATGGCTACACCTTC. Protein product: CASSLGTGGHYGYTF. This sequence joins TRBV7-9 and TRBJ1-2; 11 nucleotides agree with TRBD1. This CDR3 is 15 amino acids long. The germline CDR1 and CDR2 sequences are SEHNR and FQNEAQ (reference sequence). After removal of 1 base from V and 3 bases from J, the junction contained 1 base not matched to a gene.

V is TRBV2 and J is TRBJ1-5; D unclear. The V gene's germline CDR1 is SNHLY and CDR2 FYNNEI. The CDR3 has 14 amino acids. Trimming removed 3 bases from V and 0 bases from J, with 6 bases in between. CDR3 bases: TGTGCCAGCAGTGATACAAGTAGCAATCAGCCCCAGCATTTT. Protein sequence: CASSDTSSNQPQHF.

This sequence joins TRBV4-1 and TRBJ2-2; 10 bases align to TRBD2. The CDR3 sequence is 18 residues long. Trimming took 4 bases from V and 0 from J; bases not matched to a gene: 8. Looked up from germline, CDR1 is MGHRA and CDR2 is YSYEKL. CDR3 in amino acids: CASSRYSGGNTNTGELFF. In nucleotides, the CDR3 is TGCGCCAGCAGCCGATATAGCGGGGGGAATACGAACACCGGGGAGCTGTTTTTT.

The J gene is TRBJ2-2, the V gene TRBV6-1, with a tentative D call TRBD1 (6 bases). The germline V gene has CDR1 MNHNS and CDR2 SASEGT. Trimming left V 3 bases short and J 3 bases short, with 11 bases between. This CDR3 contains 15 residues. In nucleotides, the CDR3 is TGTGCCAGCAGTGAGGCAAGACAGGACACCGGGGAGCTGTTTTTT. It translates to CASSEARQDTGELFF.

The V and J genes are TRBV18 and TRBJ1-1; D not resolved. Trimming stripped 3 bases from V and 1 base from J, with 6 bases between. The CDR3 covers 13 residues. Germline V gene data show CDR1 as KGHSH and CDR2 as LQKENI. CDR3 coding DNA: TGTGCCAGCTCACCGACTGGGAACACTGAAGCTTTCTTT. It encodes CASSPTGNTEAFF.

The chain uses TRBV9 and TRBJ1-6; D unclear. Germline CDR1 is SGDLS and CDR2 is YYNGEE. Trimming left V 1 base short and J 0 bases short, with 5 bases between. This CDR3 region has 15 residues. The CDR3 region has the DNA TGTGCCAGCAGCGTAAGCAGCTCCTATAATTCACCCCTCCACTTT. Its translation is CASSVSSSYNSPLHF.

This clone is a singleton in its sample. The chain links TRBV19 to TRBJ1-1; 12 bases align to TRBD1. V lost 7 bases to trimming and J lost 4 bases; unmatched junction nucleotides: 13. Germline V CDR1 and CDR2: LNHDA, SQIVND (reference sequence). This CDR3 has 17 residues. The CDR3: CASTPRPGDRGLTEAFF. The DNA of the CDR3 is TGTGCCAGTACTCCCCGGCCGGGGGACAGGGGGCTCACTGAAGCTTTCTTT.

The CDR3 nucleotides read TGTGCCAGCAGTGAAGCAGGGTGGGAGACTGAAGCTTTCTTT. Protein: CASSEAGWETEAFF. The genes are TRBV2 and TRBJ1-1; D call uncertain. The CDR3 totals 14 residues. V was trimmed by 0 bases and J by 5 bases, leaving 10 bases between them. The germline gives CDR1 SNHLY, CDR2 FYNNEI. The variable domain in full, with the rest retrieved from reference TRBV2 and TRBJ1-1, is EPEVTQTPSHQVTQMGQEVILRCVPISNHLYFYWYRQILGQKVEFLVSFYNNEISEKSEIFDDQFSVERPDGSNFTLKIRSTKLEDSAMYFCASSEAGWETEAFFGQGTRLTVV.

J is TRBJ2-7 and V is TRBV19; D gene ambiguous. The CDR3 has 14 amino acids. V lost 1 base to trimming and J lost 1 base, with 8 bases between them. The germline V gene encodes CDR1 LNHDA and CDR2 SQIVND (reference sequence). CDR3 sequence reads: CASSIGGASYEQYF. The DNA of the CDR3 is TGTGCCAGTAGTATAGGTGGAGCGTCCTACGAGCAGTACTTC.

This clone was detected once. The CDR3 bases are TGTGCCAGCTCACCATTCGACAGGGAACATGGCTACACCTTC. Its translation: CASSPFDREHGYTF. The chain carries TRBV18 and TRBJ1-2; 7 nucleotides align to TRBD1. Germline V gene lookup returns CDR1 KGHSH and CDR2 LQKENI. The ends lost 2 bases at V and 6 bases at J; junction bases unmatched: 6. The CDR3 spans 14 residues.